This T cell receptor (beta chain) was retrieved from a study of blood T cell repertoires in COVID-19. About the study: Acute-phase and convalescent COVID-19 samples originated in the United States, Italy and Spain. PBMCs, B-cell-depleted T cells, or T cells provided the cDNA or gDNA that made up the material.

This CDR3 is built from 12 residues. Between the trimmed V and J ends, which lost 8 bases and 4 bases, there was a span of 11 bases. Germline CDR1 and CDR2: SEHNR and FQNEAQ (reference sequence). Original processing methods: The authors estimated nucleated cell counts from reference gene primer amplification. Only in-frame clones appear in the TCRdb table, and some are missing; sequencing was by immunoSEQ multiplex PCR. The V and J calls and clone size were taken over from that table, and D and trimming were inferred from the DNA. The table includes hundreds of thousands of clones, 80% to 90% detected once.

The source is a woman aged 40 to 49 who had recovered from COVID-19. The chain employs TRBV7-9 and TRBJ1-1; D unclear. Source material: peripheral blood. As DNA, the CDR3 is TGTGCCAGCGGCGGGATATCCACTGAAGCTTTCTTT. Protein product: CASGGISTEAFF.